This note documents a single T cell receptor beta chain sequence. Its antigen is still unknown. PCR primers comprised 60 Vbeta and 13 Jbeta primers. The table came from immunoSEQ multiplex PCR; TCRdb's copy has only in-frame clones and leaves some out. The repertoire has approximately 200,000 clones, 65% to 75% of them found once; the top ten carry over 4%. The entry originates in a study of cytomegalovirus exposure and HLA in healthy donors. Findings of the study overall: TCR beta sequences reportedly predicted most subjects' HLA-A and HLA-B alleles accurately.

The receptor's source is a man under 40 in good health and CMV-seropositive. The sequenced material came from PBMCs.

This CDR3 reads CASSRGTGREKLFF. The CDR3 DNA sequence: TGTGCCAGCAGTCGCGGGACAGGGAGAGAAAAACTGTTTTTT. The chain uses TRBV27 and TRBJ1-4; 9 bases are shared with TRBD1. From germline, CDR1 is MNHEY and CDR2 SMNVEV (reference sequence). Trimming took 5 bases from V and 8 from J; bases not matched to a gene: 6. This CDR3 contains 14 residues.